The 13 T cell receptor beta chains below were found in one sample sequenced in a study of immune cell composition in non-small cell lung cancer. Normal lung sampling was at least 3 cm from the tumour, as distant as possible. The method was immunoSEQ multiplex PCR; TCRdb's version includes in-frame clones alone and lacks a portion of them. The profile shows 3,000 to 4,500 clones, over 60% of them singletons. The sequenced sample consisted of non-adjacent lung tissue. These receptors all stem from a human donor with non-small cell lung cancer.

Only one count was recorded for this clone. CDR3 amino acids: CASRTDRVNYEQYF. In DNA, the CDR3 is TGCGCCAGCAGAACAGACAGGGTGAACTACGAGCAGTACTTC. The chain couples TRBV5-1 to TRBJ2-7, with 7 bases lining up with TRBD1. The CDR3 totals 14 residues. Germline CDR1 and CDR2: SGHRS and YFSETQ. V was pared by 5 bases and J by 3 bases, with 8 bases of the junction left unmatched.

In its sample, this clone ranks as medium-sized (0.01 to 0.1%). The V and J genes are TRBV11-2 and TRBJ2-7; D possibly corresponds to TRBD1 (6 bases). V dropped 3 bases and J dropped 0 bases, with 12 bases sitting between them. The CDR3 loop spans 15 amino acids. Germline values: CDR1 SGHAT, CDR2 FQNNGV. The CDR3 loop reads CASSFWDTSSYEQYF. The CDR3, as DNA: TGTGCCAGCAGCTTTTGGGACACCAGCTCCTACGAGCAGTACTTC.

The V and J genes are TRBV7-2 and TRBJ1-2; TRBD1 agrees at 11 bases. With V trimmed by 0 bases and J by 6 bases, 12 bases remained unmatched. Germline assignment: CDR1 SGHTA and CDR2 FQGNSA. The CDR3 contains 18 residues. CDR3 in amino acids: CASSLAGTGGIHGNGYTF. The CDR3 DNA follows: TGTGCCAGCAGCTTAGCAGGGACAGGGGGTATTCACGGGAATGGCTACACCTTC.

This chain uses TRBV28 with TRBJ2-1; 7 bases fit TRBD2. This CDR3 spans 20 amino acids. With 5 bases clipped from V and 4 bases from J, the junction kept 23 bases outside the gene matches. Germline lookup yields CDR1 MDHEN and CDR2 SYDVKM. The CDR3 coding sequence is TGTGCCAGCAGTCCTACAACGGGGGGAGGGTTTATAGGTGGTTACAATGAGCAGTTCTTC. Its translation is CASSPTTGGGFIGGYNEQFF.

The CDR3 sequence is CASSRGDGNTIYF. In nucleotides, the CDR3 is TGTGCCAGCAGCCGCGGGGATGGAAACACCATATATTTT. The chain recombines TRBV9 with TRBJ1-3, with no clear D. The germline gives CDR1 SGDLS, CDR2 YYNGEE. The CDR3 has 13 residues. Trimming removed 4 bases from V and 3 bases from J, with 8 bases in between.

V gene TRBV10-3 combines with J gene TRBJ2-7; D uncertain. The CDR3 covers 16 residues. Trimming removed 0 bases at V and 6 bases at J, with 18 bases between. CDR1 is ENHRY, CDR2 SYGVKD, per germline. The DNA of the CDR3 is TGTGCCATCAGTGAGTCGAAGGTGGATGGGCTACGCGAGCAGTACTTC. It translates to CAISESKVDGLREQYF.

DNA for the CDR3: TGTGCCAGCAGTTTAGGAGCGTCTTACTCCTACGAGCAGTACTTC. This translates into CASSLGASYSYEQYF. This chain uses TRBV6-6 with TRBJ2-7; D is unresolved. Germline lookup yields CDR1 MNHNY and CDR2 SVGAGI (reference sequence). The CDR3 covers 15 residues. V dropped 4 bases and J dropped 0 bases, with 13 bases sitting between them.

The CDR3 DNA is TGCGCCAGCAGCTACAGGACAGGCGGCTACAATGAGCAGTTCTTC. Amino acid sequence: CASSYRTGGYNEQFF. The rearrangement links TRBV5-1 to TRBJ2-1, with 7 bases matching TRBD1. The germline V gene encodes CDR1 SGHRS and CDR2 YFSETQ. The junction had 6 bases not matched to a gene; V was cut back by 3 bases and J by 3 bases. The CDR3 spans 15 residues.

This sequence joins TRBV7-9 and TRBJ1-2; tentatively, D is TRBD1 (6 bases). Germline V gene lookup returns CDR1 SEHNR and CDR2 FQNEAQ (reference sequence). This CDR3 region has 14 residues. V gave up 3 bases and J gave up 5 bases, with 13 bases separating them. CDR3 sequence reads: CASSLGAGAYGYTF. CDR3 coding DNA: TGTGCCAGCAGCTTGGGGGCAGGGGCGTATGGCTACACCTTC.

This clone was seen a few times. The chain employs TRBV5-5 and TRBJ1-5; the match to TRBD1 covers 9 bases. Germline values: CDR1 SGHKS, CDR2 YYEKEE (reference sequence). After removal of 2 bases from V and 7 bases from J, the junction contained 13 bases not matched to a gene. The length of the CDR3 is 17 residues. The CDR3 DNA sequence: TGTGCCAGCAGCTTCCAGGTGGTGGGGACAGGGATCCAGCCCCAGCATTTT. It codes for CASSFQVVGTGIQPQHF.

In its sample, this clone was seen once. The chain recombines TRBV19 with TRBJ2-1; 11 bases match TRBD2. Per the germline V gene, CDR1 is LNHDA and CDR2 is SQIVND (reference sequence). V trimming: 3 bases; J trimming: 4 bases; junction bases outside the gene matches: 5. CDR3 length: 16 residues. The CDR3 nucleotides are TGTGCCAGTAGTATCGTAGCGGGGGGGAGATACAATGAGCAGTTCTTC. Its translation: CASSIVAGGRYNEQFF.

The gene calls are TRBV7-2 and TRBJ2-7; TRBD2 agrees at 14 bases. Trimming cost V 4 bases and J 6 bases; bases outside gene matches: 17. Germline CDR1 SGHTA, CDR2 FQGNSA. The CDR3 loop spans 19 amino acids. The CDR3 sequence is CASSWMGGLAGELRSEQYF. For the CDR3, the DNA is TGTGCCAGCAGCTGGATGGGGGGACTAGCGGGAGAATTGAGGAGCGAGCAGTACTTC.

The rearrangement links TRBV7-9 to TRBJ2-1; 10 bases map to TRBD2. The ends lost 5 bases at V and 8 bases at J; junction bases unmatched: 6. Germline V CDR1 and CDR2: SEHNR, FQNEAQ (reference sequence). CDR3 length: 14 amino acids. The CDR3 here is CASSPGTSVYEQFF. The CDR3 coding sequence is TGTGCCAGCAGCCCCGGGACTAGCGTGTATGAGCAGTTCTTC.